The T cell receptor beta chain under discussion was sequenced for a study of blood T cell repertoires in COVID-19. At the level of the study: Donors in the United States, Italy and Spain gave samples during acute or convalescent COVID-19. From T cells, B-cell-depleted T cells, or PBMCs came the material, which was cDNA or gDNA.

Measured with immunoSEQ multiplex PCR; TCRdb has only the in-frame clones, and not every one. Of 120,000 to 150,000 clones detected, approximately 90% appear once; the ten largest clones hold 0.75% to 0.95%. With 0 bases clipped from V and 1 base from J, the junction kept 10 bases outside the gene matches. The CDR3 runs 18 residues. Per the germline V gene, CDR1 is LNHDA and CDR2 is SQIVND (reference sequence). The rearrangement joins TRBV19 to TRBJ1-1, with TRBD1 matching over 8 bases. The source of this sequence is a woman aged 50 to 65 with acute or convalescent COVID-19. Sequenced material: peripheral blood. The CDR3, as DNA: TGTGCCAGTAGTATAGAAAGGGCAGGGGGCGTTCGGAACACTGAAGCTTTCTTT. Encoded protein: CASSIERAGGVRNTEAFF.